A single sample gave rise to the 29 T cell receptor beta chains below, sequenced in a study of T cell responses to AZD1222 COVID-19 vaccine. TCRdb keeps only in-frame clones here, not all; method: immunoSEQ multiplex PCR. This sample carries roughly 120,000 clones, about 90% of them seen once, and the ten largest clones take 4% to 6%. The input for sequencing was peripheral blood, taken on day 0 of AZD1222 vaccination. The receptors shown here come from an adult in good health.

The gene calls are TRBV2 and TRBJ2-3, with 10 bases aligning to TRBD1. Germline trimming cut 8 bases from V and 4 bases from J; bases unmatched to any gene: 3. The CDR3 sequence is 13 residues long. Germline V CDR1 and CDR2: SNHLY, FYNNEI. In nucleotides, the CDR3 is TGTGCCAGCCAGGGACAGGGGCCAGATACGCAGTATTTT. It translates to CASQGQGPDTQYF.

This chain connects TRBV28 to TRBJ2-5, with D perhaps given as TRBD1 or TRBD2 (5 bases each). The V and J ends lost 5 bases and 5 bases respectively, with 15 bases between them. The CDR3 is made up of 14 amino acids. Per the germline V gene, CDR1 is MDHEN and CDR2 is SYDVKM. The CDR3 is CASSTQSGTETQYF. Written as DNA, the CDR3 is TGTGCCAGCAGTACTCAATCAGGGACCGAGACCCAGTACTTC.

This sequence joins TRBV7-2 and TRBJ1-2, with 7 nucleotides matching TRBD1. The length of the CDR3 is 13 residues. Germline V gene data show CDR1 as SGHTA and CDR2 as FQGNSA. V trimming: 3 bases; J trimming: 8 bases; junction bases outside the gene matches: 6. This CDR3 reads CASSFLQGGGYTF. In DNA form, the CDR3 reads TGTGCCAGCAGCTTCCTCCAGGGGGGCGGCTACACCTTC.

This sequence joins TRBV7-2 and TRBJ2-1, with TRBD2 matching 12 bases. CDR3 length: 18 amino acids. J lost 8 bases, V lost 6 bases, and 17 bases had no gene match. Per the germline V gene, CDR1 is SGHTA and CDR2 is FQGNSA. DNA of the CDR3: TGTGCCAGCAGTCACCGGACTAGCGGGAACCAAGGGGGCTATGAGCAGTTCTTC. Amino acid sequence: CASSHRTSGNQGGYEQFF.

The chain joins TRBV7-2 to TRBJ2-3, with D hard to call. The CDR3 is 15 residues long. Germline-derived CDR1 and CDR2 are SGHTA and FQGNSA. Trimming left V 0 bases short and J 0 bases short, with 7 bases between. CDR3 protein: CASSLAGASTDTQYF. Here the CDR3 DNA reads TGTGCCAGCAGCTTAGCGGGCGCTAGCACAGATACGCAGTATTTT.

This clone turned up a few times. This chain uses TRBV24-1 with TRBJ2-7; 9 bases map to TRBD1. Trimming cost V 3 bases and J 5 bases; bases outside gene matches: 13. This CDR3 spans 17 amino acids. Germline loops: CDR1 KGHDR, CDR2 SFDVKD. The CDR3 protein is CATSDGSGTGFRDEQYF. The CDR3 DNA sequence: TGTGCCACCAGTGATGGATCCGGGACAGGGTTTAGGGACGAGCAGTACTTC.

This clone occurred a few times. The chain links TRBV5-4 to TRBJ2-1, with a possible D match to TRBD2 (7 bases). Trimming shortened V by 2 bases and J by 7 bases, and 16 bases separated the two germline ends. The germline V gene encodes CDR1 SGHNT and CDR2 YYREEE (reference sequence). The CDR3 totals 15 residues. The chain's CDR3 is CASSLGGGALNEQFF. The CDR3 region has the DNA TGTGCCAGCAGCTTAGGCGGGGGCGCCCTGAATGAGCAGTTCTTC.

The chain is built from TRBV5-5 and TRBJ1-5; D possibly corresponds to TRBD1 (5 bases). Trimming pared 2 bases from V and 3 bases from J, leaving 9 bases between. CDR1 SGHKS and CDR2 YYEKEE come from the germline V gene (reference sequence). This CDR3 contains 14 residues. Here the CDR3 reads CASSFWGFNQPQHF. CDR3 nucleotides: TGTGCCAGCAGCTTCTGGGGCTTCAATCAGCCCCAGCATTTT.

The genes are TRBV6-2 or TRBV6-3 and TRBJ2-5, with 9 bases identical to TRBD2. The V gene end was trimmed by 5 bases and the J gene end by 5 bases; junction bases not matched to a gene: 3. The CDR3 sequence is 13 residues long. Germline V gives CDR1 MNHEY, CDR2 SVGEGT. CDR3 DNA sequence: TGTGCCAGCAGTAGAGGACTAGCGGAGACCCAGTACTTC. Translated: CASSRGLAETQYF.

The genes are TRBV27 and TRBJ1-1; maybe TRBD1 (6 bases). This CDR3 spans 12 amino acids. The germline V and J ends were trimmed by 5 bases and 11 bases, with 15 bases remaining between them. Germline assignment: CDR1 MNHEY and CDR2 SMNVEV (reference sequence). In nucleotides, the CDR3 is TGTGCCAGCAGTAATTTGGGGGCTCGCGCTTTCTTT. Protein: CASSNLGARAFF.

The chain joins TRBV7-2 to TRBJ2-7, with 12 bases that match TRBD2. CDR3 size: 16 residues. Germline assignment: CDR1 SGHTA and CDR2 FQGNSA. The trim removed 1 base at V and 2 bases at J, leaving 3 bases unmatched. The CDR3 DNA reads TGTGCCAGCAGCTTAGTGTCTAGCGGGGGGGCCTACGAGCAGTACTTC. Residues: CASSLVSSGGAYEQYF.

The V gene is TRBV19, the J gene TRBJ2-5, with 10 bases identical to TRBD1. CDR3 length equals 12 residues. J gave up 5 bases and V 11 bases, and 5 bases lay outside the gene matches. Germline V lookup: CDR1 LNHDA, CDR2 SQIVND (reference sequence). The DNA of the CDR3 is TGTGCCTCCGGGACAGGGGACGAGACCCAGTACTTC. It is translated as CASGTGDETQYF. The variable domain in full, with the rest retrieved from reference TRBV19 and TRBJ2-5, is DGGITQSPKYLFRKEGQNVTLSCEQNLNHDAMYWYRQDPGQGLRLIYYSQIVNDFQKGDIAEGYSVSREKKESFPLTVTSAQKNPTAFYLCASGTGDETQYFGPGTRLLVL.

The V gene is TRBV19, the J gene TRBJ2-3; D unclear. Germline V gives CDR1 LNHDA, CDR2 SQIVND (reference sequence). CDR3 length: 13 residues. Trimming stripped 5 bases from V and 4 bases from J, with 10 bases between. CDR3 sequence (DNA): TGTGCCAGTAGTGAGTTAAAGTCAGATACGCAGTATTTT. This encodes CASSELKSDTQYF.

The chain joins TRBV5-6 to TRBJ2-1; D is possibly TRBD1 (6 bases). The CDR3 is 15 amino acids. Trimming left V 1 base short and J 9 bases short, with 17 bases between. The germline gives CDR1 SGHDT, CDR2 YYEEEE. CDR3 nucleotide sequence: TGTGCCAGCAGCTTGTTAGGGGGTGGCGACGGTGAGCAGTTCTTC. It is translated as CASSLLGGGDGEQFF.

The chain has TRBV19 and TRBJ1-2; 7 bases align to TRBD1. Germline V gene sequence: CDR1 LNHDA, CDR2 SQIVND (reference sequence). This CDR3 comprises 15 residues. The trim removed 6 bases at V and 3 bases at J, leaving 10 bases unmatched. In DNA form, the CDR3 reads TGTGCCAGTAGCCTAAGACAGGGATGGGACTATGGCTACACCTTC. Its protein product is CASSLRQGWDYGYTF.

V gene TRBV7-2 combines with J gene TRBJ2-2, with D possibly matching TRBD2 (6 bases). The V end lost 5 bases, the J end lost 4 bases, and 11 bases lay between the germline ends. This CDR3 contains 14 residues. Per germline, CDR1 SGHTA and CDR2 FQGNSA. This CDR3 reads CASSTSFGTGELFF. CDR3 bases: TGTGCCAGCAGCACTAGCTTTGGCACCGGGGAGCTGTTTTTT.

This chain links TRBV19 with TRBJ2-3; the match to TRBD1 covers 8 bases. The germline CDR1 and CDR2 sequences are LNHDA and SQIVND (reference sequence). With V trimmed by 3 bases and J by 2 bases, 4 bases remained unmatched. The CDR3 is 15 residues long. The CDR3 coding sequence is TGTGCCAGTAGTATTGGACAGGGAGACACAGATACGCAGTATTTT. Amino acid sequence: CASSIGQGDTDTQYF.

This clone occurred once. The J gene is TRBJ2-7, the V gene TRBV28, with 7 bases fitting TRBD2. Germline V gives CDR1 MDHEN, CDR2 SYDVKM. The CDR3 spans 14 residues. V was pared by 3 bases and J by 5 bases, with 7 bases of the junction left unmatched. The CDR3 region has the DNA TGTGCCAGCAGTTTTTACAGCGGGGTACACGAGCAGTACTTC. Residues: CASSFYSGVHEQYF. The whole variable domain, filled in from reference TRBV28 and TRBJ2-7, reads DVKVTQSSRYLVKRTGEKVFLECVQDMDHENMFWYRQDPGLGLRLIYFSYDVKMKEKGDIPEGYSVSREKKERFSLILESASTNQTSMYLCASSFYSGVHEQYFGPGTRLTVT.

The genes are TRBV20-1 and TRBJ2-5; D gene unclear. Germline loops: CDR1 DFQATT, CDR2 SNEGSKA (reference sequence). V lost 6 bases and J lost 7, with 9 bases in between. The CDR3 totals 10 residues. CDR3 in amino acids: CSALRRTQYF. The CDR3 DNA reads as TGCAGTGCCCTTCGCAGGACCCAGTACTTC.

The chain joins TRBV11-3 to TRBJ2-1; 7 nucleotides match TRBD2. The junction had 14 bases not matched to a gene; V was cut back by 0 bases and J by 9 bases. The CDR3 is 17 residues long. Germline loops: CDR1 SGHNT, CDR2 YENEEA. The CDR3 loop is CASSLDEMGEGRGEQFF. The CDR3 region has the DNA TGTGCCAGCAGCTTAGACGAGATGGGGGAGGGCCGTGGTGAGCAGTTCTTC.

V and J are TRBV6-2 or TRBV6-3 and TRBJ1-2, with a possible D match to TRBD1 (6 bases). V was shortened by 4 bases and J by 4 bases, with 13 bases between the two germline ends. In germline, CDR1 is MNHEY, CDR2 SVGEGT. The length of the CDR3 is 14 residues. The DNA for the CDR3 is TGTGCCAGCAGTTCCGACAGGTTGCGCTATGGCTACACCTTC. Translation gives CASSSDRLRYGYTF.

This clone was detected only once. The chain combines TRBV14 with TRBJ2-2; the D call may be TRBD1 or TRBD2 (6 bases each). Trimming removed 4 bases from V and 0 bases from J, with 12 bases in between. The length of the CDR3 is 16 residues. Germline V lookup: CDR1 SGHDN, CDR2 FVKESK. DNA for the CDR3: TGTGCCAGCAGCCGCAACGGGGGCACGAACACCGGGGAGCTGTTTTTT. Its protein product is CASSRNGGTNTGELFF. Together with reference TRBV14 and TRBJ2-2, the CDR3 gives the full variable domain: EAGVTQFPSHSVIEKGQTVTLRCDPISGHDNLYWYRRVMGKEIKFLLHFVKESKQDESGMPNNRFLAERTGGTYSTLKVQPAELEDSGVYFCASSRNGGTNTGELFFGEGSRLTVL.

The chain recombines TRBV6-2 or TRBV6-3 with TRBJ2-7; 9 nucleotides line up with TRBD2. With V trimmed by 7 bases and J by 4 bases, 8 bases remained unmatched. CDR1 and CDR2 from the germline V gene are MNHEY and SVGEGT. The CDR3 is made up of 14 amino acids. CDR3 bases: TGTGCCAGCACCCCCGCGGGAGGGGTGTACGAGCAGTACTTC. Its protein is CASTPAGGVYEQYF.

The rearrangement uses TRBV7-2 and TRBJ1-1; TRBD1 might be the D (5 bases). This CDR3 is built from 15 residues. Trimming cost V 3 bases and J 3 bases, with 14 bases left between them. Germline V gene lookup returns CDR1 SGHTA and CDR2 FQGNSA. The DNA for the CDR3 is TGTGCCAGCAGCTTGGGATTCAGGGATGACACTGAAGCTTTCTTT. Protein sequence: CASSLGFRDDTEAFF.

V usage is TRBV30 and J usage is TRBJ1-2; D possibly corresponds to TRBD1 (6 bases). The CDR3 has 13 residues. CDR1 GTSNPN and CDR2 SVGIG come from the germline V gene (reference sequence). V was clipped by 0 bases and J by 3 bases, with 8 bases between them. This CDR3 is CAWSVEGDYGYTF. The CDR3 DNA reads as TGTGCCTGGAGTGTAGAGGGGGACTATGGCTACACCTTC.

CDR3 nucleotides: TGTGCCAGCAGTTCCAATACCGGGGAGCTGTTTTTT. It encodes CASSSNTGELFF. The chain is built from TRBV27 and TRBJ2-2; D uncertain. V lost 4 bases to trimming and J lost 5 bases, with 5 bases between them. The CDR3 runs to 12 residues. From germline, CDR1 is MNHEY and CDR2 SMNVEV (reference sequence).

V is TRBV7-9 and J is TRBJ2-5, with 7 bases aligning to TRBD1. V was clipped by 5 bases and J by 2 bases; unmatched bases: 8. In germline, CDR1 is SEHNR, CDR2 FQNEAQ (reference sequence). CDR3 length equals 15 residues. The CDR3 is CASSPPVDRQETQYF. The CDR3 bases are TGTGCCAGCAGCCCCCCAGTGGACAGGCAAGAGACCCAGTACTTC.

This chain's CDR3 is CASSYSVVQATEAFF. The CDR3 DNA reads as TGTGCCAGCAGTTACAGTGTGGTACAAGCCACTGAAGCTTTCTTT. The chain has TRBV6-6 and TRBJ1-1; D call uncertain. Germline V gene lookup returns CDR1 MNHNY and CDR2 SVGAGI (reference sequence). The CDR3 length is 15 residues. The germline V and J ends were trimmed by 2 bases and 4 bases, with 14 bases remaining between them.

The J gene is TRBJ1-1, the V gene TRBV5-1; 7 bases line up with TRBD1. The junction had 5 bases not matched to a gene; V was cut back by 2 bases and J by 1 base. This CDR3 spans 15 amino acids. Looked up from germline, CDR1 is SGHRS and CDR2 is YFSETQ. CDR3 sequence: CASSLQGWANTEAFF. As DNA, the CDR3 is TGCGCCAGCAGCTTACAGGGGTGGGCGAACACTGAAGCTTTCTTT.